This T cell receptor beta chain was captured in a study of OX40 agonist ivuxolimab in advanced cancers. Broadly, across the study: The costimulatory receptor OX40 (CD134) was targeted by ivuxolimab, a fully human IgG2 agonistic monoclonal antibody. Intravenous ivuxolimab was administered to patients every 2 weeks at six dose levels: 0.01, 0.1, 0.3, 1.5, 3 and 10 mg/kg. Of the approximately 50 dose-escalation patients, hepatocellular carcinoma was present in about 19, melanoma in some 15, renal cell carcinoma in 9 and head and neck cancer in 9. A male proportion of around 81% and a mean age of 60 years, ranging from 23 to 79, were recorded for the dose-escalation cohort. Patients were allowed to have had prior anti-PD-1, anti-PD-L1 or anti-CTLA-4 therapy, and around 40% of the dose-escalation patients had previously received checkpoint inhibitors. Three dose-escalation patients achieved partial responses, one with hepatocellular carcinoma and two with cutaneous melanoma. Peripheral TCRbeta sequencing was intended to test whether TCR sequence diversity was altered and clonal T-cell expansion was caused by ivuxolimab. The monotherapy dose-escalation portion (N of about 50 patients) of the phase I ivuxolimab trial is reported in the paper.

V and J are truncated by 1 base and 6 bases respectively, leaving an intervening sequence of 10 bases. As encoded in the germline V gene (reference sequence), CDR1 is SEHNR while CDR2 is FQNEAQ. The CDR3 numbers 13 residues from cysteine through phenylalanine. This entry keeps only the CDR3 DNA: 39 bases, framed from base 1. Of note for this clone: The antigen this receptor binds is unknown. Base-call qualities are not available, and no considerably larger clone is one nucleotide away.

Patients with a history of autoimmune disease or receiving systemic immunosuppression were excluded from the trial. Peripheral blood for TCR sequencing was drawn from every dose cohort at baseline, at cycle 4 day 1 and at cycle 7 day 1. Samples came from an open-label, multicenter, first-in-human phase I dose-escalation trial of ivuxolimab. Adults with locally advanced or metastatic melanoma, renal cell, hepatocellular, or head and neck squamous cell carcinoma were enrolled in the trial. Before TCR sequencing, CD4+ T cells and CD8+ T cells were sorted from peripheral blood as separate populations. To sequence the TCRbeta CDR3 region, genomic DNA was isolated from the sorted cells. TCRbeta CDR3 regions were sequenced using the immunoSEQ Assay. The immuneACCESS repertoire file appears here via TCRdb, limited to in-frame rearrangements. These files lack a portion of the clones; in checked studies, under half of the deficit traces to unresolved V genes, and the cause of the others is not known. The sample table lists tens of thousands of clones, about 90% of them with a count of one. The ten largest make up more than 55% of the sample.

What the work shows at the level of the full study, not this receptor alone: Which antigens the clonally expanded peripheral T cells were specific for was not determined. After ivuxolimab, CD8+ T cells had more expanded clones than CD4+ T cells on average. Low levels of normalized T-cell clonal expansion were also seen in some nonresponding patients. In partial responders in the 0.1-3.0 mg/kg groups, normalized peripheral clonal expansion was found to be among the lowest, especially among CD8+ T cells. Clonal expansion of both CD4+ and CD8+ blood T cells was observed from baseline to week 6 at doses 0.1 to 3.0 mg/kg.

The specimen comprised CD4+ or CD8+ T cells sorted from blood, sampled in a trial of the OX40 agonist ivuxolimab. The rearrangement joined TRBV7-9 to TRBJ2-7, with no reliable assignment of the D segment. The sequence was collected from an adult with an advanced solid tumor such as melanoma, head and neck, liver or kidney cancer. The CDR3 is CASSLDPKVEQYF. The nucleotide sequence reads TGTGCCAGCAGCTTAGACCCTAAGGTCGAGCAGTACTTC. When the CDR3 is completed using the reference TRBV7-9 and TRBJ2-7 genes on either side, the full variable domain is DTGVSQNPRHKITKRGQNVTFRCDPISEHNRLYWYRQTLGQGPEFLTYFQNEAQLEKSRLLSDRFSAERPKGSFSTLEIQRTEQGDSAMYLCASSLDPKVEQYFGPGTRLTVT.